Listed below are T cell receptor beta chains from one sample, sequenced in a study of cytomegalovirus exposure and HLA in healthy donors. Using immunoSEQ multiplex PCR, the repertoire was profiled, and TCRdb retains in-frame clones only, with some absent. The table has under 250,000 clones, 76% seen once; the top ten hold approximately 0.6%. The sequenced sample was PBMCs. These receptors were obtained from a man aged 18-30 years in good health and CMV-seronegative. Each CDR3 is given with its conserved first and last residue.

v_call,j_call,cdr3_aa
TRBV5-1,TRBJ2-5,CASSGGSGSQETQYF
TRBV15,TRBJ1-1,CATSRLFDRATEAFF
TRBV6-5,TRBJ2-7,CASSYSPSGSLYEQYF
TRBV30,TRBJ2-3,CAWRVDGSGGNTQYF
TRBV29-1,TRBJ2-7,CSVSLLTGEQYF
TRBV28,TRBJ1-2,CASSFGKDYGYTF
TRBV11-1,TRBJ2-2,CASSSGQGDGELFF
TRBV25-1,TRBJ1-1,CVRGVLNTEAFF
TRBV30,TRBJ2-1,CAWSEAGGPIPYNEQFF
TRBV7-9,TRBJ2-4,CSSSARQGLAKNIQYF
TRBV27,TRBJ2-2,CASSSLQGIRTGELFF
TRBV28,TRBJ2-3,CASSLSTGADTQYF
TRBV28,TRBJ1-5,CASNAQGGMDQPQHF
TRBV5-1,TRBJ2-1,CASSNGQGTYNEQFF
TRBV18,TRBJ2-3,CASSPPAPTDTQYF
TRBV18,TRBJ2-1,CASSPRLAGGIYNEQFF
TRBV7-9,TRBJ2-1,CASSTGTSSYLYNEQFF
TRBV27,TRBJ2-5,CASSLGAGGPLETQYF
TRBV28,TRBJ1-5,CASSRAAQPQHF
TRBV6-4,TRBJ1-6,CASSLQGLNNSPLHF
TRBV4-1,TRBJ2-7,CASSHKGGSTYEQYF
TRBV6-5,TRBJ1-2,CASSYSGDRVDGYTF
TRBV28,TRBJ2-1,CASSLGGRDEQFF
TRBV5-8,TRBJ2-3,CASSLAGQSTDTQYF
TRBV7-2,TRBJ1-1,CASTRQGALDTEAFF
TRBV5-4,TRBJ2-3,CASSVVQREVRNTQYF
TRBV2,TRBJ1-1,CASSQTGGRTEAFF
TRBV29-1,TRBJ1-1,CSVDTGTTEAFF
TRBV25-1,TRBJ2-7,CASSALGTGGYEQYF
TRBV9,TRBJ2-1,CASSDRDSNEQFF
TRBV5-4,TRBJ2-7,CASSLGGQGISYEQYF
TRBV6-6,TRBJ2-1,CASSYRYRQDNEQFF
TRBV29-1,TRBJ1-1,CSVTGNAEAFF
TRBV2,TRBJ2-1,CASSAPSGEQFF
TRBV28,TRBJ1-1,CASNPLPGQGGNTEAFF
TRBV27,TRBJ2-7,CASSLTAVNYEQYF
TRBV5-1,TRBJ1-2,CASSLENWETYGYTF
TRBV14,TRBJ2-1,CASSQPASGDNEQFF
TRBV15,TRBJ2-2,CATSRDRQGYGELFF
TRBV19,TRBJ2-3,CASSIPQGGTDTQYF
TRBV6-4,TRBJ2-3,CASSEFKTGGTDTQYF
TRBV7-9,TRBJ2-1,CASSFSGSSYNEQFF
TRBV7-6,TRBJ2-2,CASQLQENTGELFF
TRBV7-3,TRBJ2-5,CASSPSPGGQGETQYF
TRBV19,TRBJ2-7,CASSAGALNYEQYF
TRBV5-1,TRBJ2-3,CASSLQTSARTDTQYF
TRBV7-9,TRBJ2-7,CASSLQQGFGEQYF
TRBV4-1,TRBJ2-5,CASSQPNREETQYF